Listed below are T cell receptor beta chains from one sample, sequenced in a study of post-analysis software for immune sequencing data. TCRdb reanalysed the PCR reads using MiXCR and keeps one entry per CDR3 protein. The sample gives approximately 770,000 distinct CDR3 sequences, about 45% of which show up once; roughly 4.9% is in the top ten. Material for sequencing was blood. The receptors here all came from a girl under 18 with multiple sclerosis. Each CDR3 is given with its conserved first and last residue. D genes are given only for firm matches. The size field is filled for only some rows; it gives once, few, many or a size class.

CDR3 length	V gene	clone size	J gene	D gene	CDR3 DNA	CDR3 protein
11	TRBV10-3	NA	TRBJ2-1	TRBD2	TGTGCCATCTTGGAAGCGGGAAGTCCGTTCTTC	CAILEAGSPFF
19	TRBV7-6	NA	TRBJ2-3	TRBD2	TGTGCCAGCAGCTTAGCGGTGGGACTAGCGGGAGGGCAGAGAGATACGCAGTATTTT	CASSLAVGLAGGQRDTQYF
13	TRBV25-1	NA	TRBJ2-7	TRBD2	TGTGCCAGCGGCCGGGGGGGGAGTTACGAGCAGTACTTC	CASGRGGSYEQYF
14	TRBV6-5	NA	TRBJ1-2	NA	TGTGCCAGCAGTTACGCCCGGACAGCTACGGGCTACACCTTC	CASSYARTATGYTF
13	TRBV12-3/TRBV12-4	many	TRBJ2-5	NA	TGTGCCAGCAGCTTAAATTGGGGAGAGACCCAGTACTTC	CASSLNWGETQYF
15	TRBV20-1	NA	TRBJ1-1	TRBD1	TGCAGTGCCCTGAAACCGAACAGGGGGAACACTGAAGCTTTCTTT	CSALKPNRGNTEAFF
16	TRBV4-1	NA	TRBJ2-7	NA	TGCGCCAGCAGCCAAGATCTGGAGAATAGCGGTTACGAGCAGTACTTC	CASSQDLENSGYEQYF
13	TRBV6-5	NA	TRBJ2-1	NA	TGTGCCAGCAGTGAACAGGAATACAATGAGCAGTTCTTC	CASSEQEYNEQFF
14	TRBV29-1	NA	TRBJ2-1	TRBD2	TGCAGCGTCCTGGGGGGGGGAACCTACAATGAGCAGTTCTTC	CSVLGGGTYNEQFF
13	TRBV29-1	few	TRBJ2-1	NA	TGCAGCGTTGAACCAACAGCCTACAATGAGCAGTTCTTC	CSVEPTAYNEQFF
11	TRBV29-1	few	TRBJ2-7	NA	TGCAGCTATAGATACGACTACGAGCAGTACTTC	CSYRYDYEQYF
15	TRBV4-1	NA	TRBJ1-1	NA	TGCGCCAGCAGCCAACAGAGCCCAGGGAACACTGAAGCTTTCTTT	CASSQQSPGNTEAFF
15	TRBV6-1	NA	TRBJ2-5	TRBD1	TGTGCCAGCAGACGGACCCAGGGGGCGGGAGAGACCCAGTACTTC	CASRRTQGAGETQYF
17	TRBV7-2	few	TRBJ2-1	TRBD2	TGTGCCAGCAGCTTAGCCATTAGCGGGAGCGGGAACAATGAGCAGTTCTTC	CASSLAISGSGNNEQFF
14	TRBV27	NA	TRBJ1-1	NA	TGTGCCAGCAGTTCCGCGCACACGAACACTGAAGCTTTCTTT	CASSSAHTNTEAFF
15	TRBV6-5	NA	TRBJ2-5	NA	TGTGCCAGCAGCTACTCGAACGACCAGGGGGAGACCCAGTACTTC	CASSYSNDQGETQYF
15	TRBV27	few	TRBJ2-5	TRBD2	TGTGCCAGCAACCCTAGCGGGAGGGCCGGAGAGACCCAGTACTTC	CASNPSGRAGETQYF
16	TRBV29-1	NA	TRBJ1-1	TRBD1	TGCAGCGTTGAACGGGACAGGGGGCTGGTGAACACTGAAGCTTTCTTT	CSVERDRGLVNTEAFF
15	TRBV10-3	NA	TRBJ2-4	TRBD1	TGTGCCACCCGAACGGTTAAGGACAGGGGGGACATTCAGTACTTC	CATRTVKDRGDIQYF
17	TRBV28	few	TRBJ2-3	TRBD2	TGTGCCAGCAGTCCAACCTCCGGGACTAGCGGAGCAGATACGCAGTATTTT	CASSPTSGTSGADTQYF
13	TRBV10-3	once	TRBJ2-7	NA	TGTGCCATCAGCCCAGAGGACGCCTACGAGCAGTACTTC	CAISPEDAYEQYF
16	TRBV7-3	NA	TRBJ2-1	TRBD1	TGTGCCAGCAGCTCCCTGGACAGGGGGAACTACAATGAGCAGTTCTTC	CASSSLDRGNYNEQFF
14	TRBV5-1	NA	TRBJ2-5	TRBD2	TGCGCCAGCAGCGTCGTTCTAGGGGCGGGGGAGCAGTACTTC	CASSVVLGAGEQYF
15	TRBV7-2	NA	TRBJ1-5	NA	TGTGCCAGCAGCCCGCAGGGAGTCAGCAATCAGCCCCAGCATTTT	CASSPQGVSNQPQHF
14	TRBV5-1	few	TRBJ2-7	NA	TGCGCCAGCAGCTTGGTTCTGGGCTCCTACGAGCAGTACTTC	CASSLVLGSYEQYF
18	TRBV11-3	NA	TRBJ1-1	NA	TGTGCCAGCAGCTTAGATGGGACGTGGGGGAAGACGAACACTGAAGCTTTCTTT	CASSLDGTWGKTNTEAFF
13	TRBV20-1	NA	TRBJ2-1	TRBD2	TGCAGTGTTTTCGAGCGGGGTTACAATGAGCAGTTCTTC	CSVFERGYNEQFF
16	TRBV5-1	NA	TRBJ2-3	NA	TGCGCCAGCAGCTTGATCCCTGGCCAATTCACAGATACGCAGTATTTT	CASSLIPGQFTDTQYF
10	TRBV20-1	few	TRBJ2-7	NA	TGCAGTGCTAGCGGATACGAGCAGTACTTC	CSASGYEQYF
13	TRBV9	NA	TRBJ1-5	TRBD1	TGTGCCAGCAGCGTCGGGACAGGGGTGCCCCAGCATTTT	CASSVGTGVPQHF
14	TRBV2	NA	TRBJ1-2	TRBD1	TGTGCCAGCAGTGACCTGGGACAGACCTATGGCTACACCTTC	CASSDLGQTYGYTF
15	TRBV20-1	few	TRBJ1-5	NA	TGCAGTGCTGACCCCGGGACGGATAGCAATCAGCCCCAGCATTTT	CSADPGTDSNQPQHF
17	TRBV7-9	NA	TRBJ1-5	TRBD1	TGTGCCAGCAGCTCAACAAGGGGACAGGGAGGCAATCAGCCCCAGCATTTT	CASSSTRGQGGNQPQHF
14	TRBV11-3	NA	TRBJ2-5	TRBD1	TGTGCCAGCAGCCCCCGGACAGGGGGTTGGGAGCAGTACTTC	CASSPRTGGWEQYF
13	TRBV12-3/TRBV12-4	NA	TRBJ2-2	TRBD1	TGTGCCAGCAGGGACAGGGTGCCCGGGGAGCTGTTTTTT	CASRDRVPGELFF
15	TRBV19	NA	TRBJ2-1	TRBD2	TGTGCCAGTAGTATTACGTCTAGCGGGTACAATGAGCAGTTCTTC	CASSITSSGYNEQFF
12	TRBV20-1	few	TRBJ2-7	TRBD2	TGCAGTGCCCTCGGGAGGGGCTACGAGCAGTACTTC	CSALGRGYEQYF
12	TRBV29-1	few	TRBJ2-1	TRBD2	TGCAGCGTTGGACATCCGGGGGGTGAGCAGTTCTTC	CSVGHPGGEQFF
17	TRBV15	few	TRBJ2-5	NA	TGTGCCACCAGCGTCCGATGGGGGGAGGCCCTTCAAGAGACCCAGTACTTC	CATSVRWGEALQETQYF
13	TRBV5-1	NA	TRBJ1-2	NA	TGCGCCAGCAGCTTACCGTCAGACTTTGGCTACACCTTC	CASSLPSDFGYTF
13	TRBV29-1	NA	TRBJ1-1	NA	TGCAGCGTTCAGGCCTCAGTGGAGGGTTGGGCTTTCTTT	CSVQASVEGWAFF
14	TRBV20-1	NA	TRBJ2-1	TRBD1	TGCAGTGCTGGCCGGGACAGGGTTTACAATGAGCAGTTCTTC	CSAGRDRVYNEQFF
14	TRBV5-1	NA	TRBJ2-3	NA	TGCGCCAGCAGCTTGGACAGGGAAATGGATACGCAGTATTTT	CASSLDREMDTQYF
14	TRBV6-6	few	TRBJ1-1	NA	TGTGCCAGCATCCAGTTACAAGCTGGCCCTGAAGCTTTCTTT	CASIQLQAGPEAFF
16	TRBV9	NA	TRBJ2-5	TRBD2	TGTGCCAGCAGCGTAGGAGGTAGCGGGAGCATCCAGACCCAGTACTTC	CASSVGGSGSIQTQYF
13	TRBV20-1	NA	TRBJ1-1	TRBD1	TGCAGTGCTAGAGCACAGGGGCCTGGGTGGGCTTTCTTT	CSARAQGPGWAFF
18	TRBV7-6	NA	TRBJ1-3	NA	TGTGCCAGCAGCTTAAACCCCTCGGGTGGTAACTCTGGAAACACCATATATTTT	CASSLNPSGGNSGNTIYF